The entry below gives a single T cell receptor (beta chain) sequence along with its context. What it recognizes is unknown. Trimming took 4 bases from V and 4 from J; bases not matched to a gene: 11. Germline CDR1 is SGHRS and CDR2 is YFSETQ. The CDR3 length is 18 residues. Using immunoSEQ multiplex PCR, the repertoire was profiled, and TCRdb retains in-frame clones only, with some absent. Here the sample spans 80,000 or so clones, roughly nine tenths being singletons. This sample stems from a study of T cell responses to AZD1222 COVID-19 vaccine. Whole-study findings and limits: Just a handful of people given AZD1222 tested seropositive at baseline. Nearly half of spike-specific TCRs reportedly go after variant regions that carry no mutations. The breadth and depth of Spike-specific TCRs increased once two AZD1222 doses had been given. The donor cohort was predominantly white British with a female majority, and clonal diversity may have been underestimated.

This sequence was found in an adult in good health. The material was peripheral blood, obtained on day 0 of AZD1222 vaccination. This rearrangement joins TRBV5-1 to TRBJ2-3; 14 bases are a match to TRBD2. CDR3 in amino acids: CASSLGTSGRMGADTQYF. CDR3 nucleotide sequence: TGCGCCAGCAGCCTAGGGACTAGCGGGAGAATGGGTGCAGATACGCAGTATTTT.